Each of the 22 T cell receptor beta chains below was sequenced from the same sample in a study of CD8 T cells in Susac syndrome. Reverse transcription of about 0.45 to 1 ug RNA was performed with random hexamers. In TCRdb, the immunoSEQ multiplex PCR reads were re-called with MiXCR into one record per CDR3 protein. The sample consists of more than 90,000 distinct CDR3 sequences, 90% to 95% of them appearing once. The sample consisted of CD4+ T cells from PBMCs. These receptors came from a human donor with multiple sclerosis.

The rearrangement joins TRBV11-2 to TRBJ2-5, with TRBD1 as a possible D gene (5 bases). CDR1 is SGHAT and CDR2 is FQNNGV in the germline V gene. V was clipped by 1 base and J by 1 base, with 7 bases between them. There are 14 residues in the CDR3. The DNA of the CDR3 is TGTGCCAGCAGCTTAGGGGGCCCCCAAGAGACCCAGTACTTC. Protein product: CASSLGGPQETQYF.

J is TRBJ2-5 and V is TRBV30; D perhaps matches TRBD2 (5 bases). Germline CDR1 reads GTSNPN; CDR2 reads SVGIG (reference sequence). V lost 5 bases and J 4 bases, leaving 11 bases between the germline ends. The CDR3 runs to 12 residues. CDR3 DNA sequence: TGTGCCTGGGCTACTAGAGGAGAGACCCAGTACTTC. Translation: CAWATRGETQYF.

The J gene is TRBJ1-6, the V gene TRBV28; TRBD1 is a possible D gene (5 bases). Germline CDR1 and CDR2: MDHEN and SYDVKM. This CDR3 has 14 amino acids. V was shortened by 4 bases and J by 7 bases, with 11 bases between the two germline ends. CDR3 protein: CASSWGNANSPLHF. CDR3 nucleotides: TGTGCCAGCAGTTGGGGGAATGCCAATTCACCCCTCCACTTT.

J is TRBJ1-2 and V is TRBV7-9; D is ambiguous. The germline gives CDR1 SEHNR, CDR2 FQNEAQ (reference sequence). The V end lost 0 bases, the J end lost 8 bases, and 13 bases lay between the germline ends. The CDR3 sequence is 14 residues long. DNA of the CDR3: TGTGCCAGCAGCTTAGCCCGGGTCCTGGGAGGCTACACCTTC. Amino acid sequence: CASSLARVLGGYTF.

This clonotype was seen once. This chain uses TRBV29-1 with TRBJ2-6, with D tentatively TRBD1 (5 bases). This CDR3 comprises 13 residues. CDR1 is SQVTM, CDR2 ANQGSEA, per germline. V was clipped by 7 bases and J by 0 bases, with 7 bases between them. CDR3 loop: CSAGLSGANVLTF. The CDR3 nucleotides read TGCAGCGCAGGGCTCTCTGGGGCCAACGTCCTGACTTTC.

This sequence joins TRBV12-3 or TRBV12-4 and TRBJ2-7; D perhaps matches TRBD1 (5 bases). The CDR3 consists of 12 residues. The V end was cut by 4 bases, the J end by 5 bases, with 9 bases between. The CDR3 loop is CASSYRTDEQYF. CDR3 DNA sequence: TGTGCCAGCAGTTACAGGACGGACGAGCAGTACTTC.

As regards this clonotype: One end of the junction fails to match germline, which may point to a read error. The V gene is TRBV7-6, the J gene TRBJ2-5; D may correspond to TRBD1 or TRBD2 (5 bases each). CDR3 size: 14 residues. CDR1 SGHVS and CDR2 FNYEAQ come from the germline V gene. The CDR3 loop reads CASSGTNPKEIQYF. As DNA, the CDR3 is TGTGCCAGCAGTGGGACCAACCCCAAAGAGATCCAGTACTTC. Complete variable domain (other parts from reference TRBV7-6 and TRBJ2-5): GAGVSQSPRYKVTKRGQDVALRCDPISGHVSLYWYRQALGQGPEFLTYFNYEAQQDKSGLPNDRFSAERPEGSISTLTIQRTEQRDSAMYRCASSGTNPKEIQYFGPGTRLLVL.

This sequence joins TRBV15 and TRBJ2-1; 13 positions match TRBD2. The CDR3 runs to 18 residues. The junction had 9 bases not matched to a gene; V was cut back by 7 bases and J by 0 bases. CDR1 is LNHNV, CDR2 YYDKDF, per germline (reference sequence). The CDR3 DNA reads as TGTGCCACCACCCCGAGACTAGCGGGGGGAAGCTCCTACAATGAGCAGTTCTTC. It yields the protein CATTPRLAGGSSYNEQFF.

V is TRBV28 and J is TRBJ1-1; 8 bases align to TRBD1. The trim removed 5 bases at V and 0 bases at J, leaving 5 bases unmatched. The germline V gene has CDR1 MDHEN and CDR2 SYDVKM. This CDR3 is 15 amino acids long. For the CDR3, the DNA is TGTGCCAGCAGTACAGGGGGATTCATGAACACTGAAGCTTTCTTT. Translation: CASSTGGFMNTEAFF.

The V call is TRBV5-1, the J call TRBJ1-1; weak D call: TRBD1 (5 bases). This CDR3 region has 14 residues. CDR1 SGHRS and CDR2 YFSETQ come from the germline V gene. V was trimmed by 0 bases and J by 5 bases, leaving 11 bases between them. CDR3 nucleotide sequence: TGCGCCAGCAGCTTGGTCCGGGGCGATACTGAAGCTTTCTTT. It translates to CASSLVRGDTEAFF.

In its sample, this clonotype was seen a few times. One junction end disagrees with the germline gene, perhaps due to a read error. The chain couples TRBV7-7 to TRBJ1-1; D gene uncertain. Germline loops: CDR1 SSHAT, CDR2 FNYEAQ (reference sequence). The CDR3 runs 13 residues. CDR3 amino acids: CASSEGMNTEAFF. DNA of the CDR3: TGTGCTAGCAGCGAGGGTATGAACACTGAAGCTTTCTTT. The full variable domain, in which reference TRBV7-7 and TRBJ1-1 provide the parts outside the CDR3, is GAGVSQSPRYKVTKRGQDVTLRCDPISSHATLYWYQQALGQGPEFLTYFNYEAQPDKSGLPSDRFSAERPEGSISTLTIQRTEQRDSAMYRCASSEGMNTEAFFGQGTRLTVV.

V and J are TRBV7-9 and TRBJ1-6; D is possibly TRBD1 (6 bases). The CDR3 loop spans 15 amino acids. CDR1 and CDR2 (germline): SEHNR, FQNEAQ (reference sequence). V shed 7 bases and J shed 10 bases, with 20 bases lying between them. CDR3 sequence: CASTQDSLMASPLHF. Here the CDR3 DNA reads TGTGCCAGCACCCAGGACAGTTTAATGGCCTCACCCCTCCACTTT.

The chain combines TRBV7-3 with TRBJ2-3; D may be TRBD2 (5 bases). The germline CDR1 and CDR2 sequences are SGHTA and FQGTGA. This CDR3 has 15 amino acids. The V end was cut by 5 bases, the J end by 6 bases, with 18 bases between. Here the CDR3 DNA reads TGTGCCAGCAGCCCATTAGGACTTGAACTGGATACGCAGTATTTT. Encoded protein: CASSPLGLELDTQYF.

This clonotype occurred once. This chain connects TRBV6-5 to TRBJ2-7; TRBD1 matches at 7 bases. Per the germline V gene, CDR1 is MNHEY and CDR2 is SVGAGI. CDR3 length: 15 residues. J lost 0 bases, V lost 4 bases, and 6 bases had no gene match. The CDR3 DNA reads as TGTGCCAGCAGTTCTTCCGACAGGGTCTCCTACGAGCAGTACTTC. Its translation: CASSSSDRVSYEQYF.

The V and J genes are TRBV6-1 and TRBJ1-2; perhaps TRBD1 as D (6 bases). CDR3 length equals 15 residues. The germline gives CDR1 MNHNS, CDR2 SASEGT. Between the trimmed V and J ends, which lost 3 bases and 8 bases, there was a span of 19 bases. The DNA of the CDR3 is TGTGCCAGCAGTGACCCTTACAGGGCACCTACGGGCTACACCTTC. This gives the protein CASSDPYRAPTGYTF.

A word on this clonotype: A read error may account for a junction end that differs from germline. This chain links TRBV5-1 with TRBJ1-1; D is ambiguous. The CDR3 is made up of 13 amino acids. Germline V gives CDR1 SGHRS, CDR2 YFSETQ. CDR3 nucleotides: TGTGCCAGCAGCTCCGCACTGAACACTGAAGCTTTCTTT. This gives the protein CASSSALNTEAFF.

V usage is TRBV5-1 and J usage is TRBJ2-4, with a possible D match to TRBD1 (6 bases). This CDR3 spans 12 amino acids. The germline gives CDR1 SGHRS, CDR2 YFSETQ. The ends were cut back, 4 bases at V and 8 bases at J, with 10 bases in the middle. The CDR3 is CASSVAGDIQYF. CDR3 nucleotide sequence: TGCGCCAGCAGCGTCGCAGGGGACATTCAGTACTTC.

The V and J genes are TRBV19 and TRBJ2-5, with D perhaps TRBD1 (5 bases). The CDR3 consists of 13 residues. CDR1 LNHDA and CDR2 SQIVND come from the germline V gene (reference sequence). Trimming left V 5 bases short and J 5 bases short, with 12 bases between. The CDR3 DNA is TGTGCCAGTAGTTCGCAGGGCTGGGAGACCCAGTACTTC. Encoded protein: CASSSQGWETQYF.

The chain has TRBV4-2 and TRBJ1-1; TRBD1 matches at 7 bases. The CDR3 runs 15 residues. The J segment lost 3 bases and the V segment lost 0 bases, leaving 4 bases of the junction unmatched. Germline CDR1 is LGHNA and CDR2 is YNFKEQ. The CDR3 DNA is TGTGCCAGCAGCCAAGATGAGGGGGCTGACACTGAAGCTTTCTTT. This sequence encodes CASSQDEGADTEAFF.

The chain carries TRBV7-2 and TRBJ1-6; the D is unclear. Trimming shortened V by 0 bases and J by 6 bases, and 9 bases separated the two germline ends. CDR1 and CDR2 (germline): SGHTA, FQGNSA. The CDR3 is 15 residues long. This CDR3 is CASSLAAGLNSPLHF. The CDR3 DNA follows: TGTGCCAGCAGCTTAGCCGCAGGACTTAATTCACCCCTCCACTTT.

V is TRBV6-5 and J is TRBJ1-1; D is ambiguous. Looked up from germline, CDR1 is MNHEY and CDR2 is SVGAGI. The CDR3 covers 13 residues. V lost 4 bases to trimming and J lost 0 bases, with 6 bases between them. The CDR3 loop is CASSSSMNTEAFF. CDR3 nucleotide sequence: TGTGCCAGCAGTTCCTCCATGAACACTGAAGCTTTCTTT.

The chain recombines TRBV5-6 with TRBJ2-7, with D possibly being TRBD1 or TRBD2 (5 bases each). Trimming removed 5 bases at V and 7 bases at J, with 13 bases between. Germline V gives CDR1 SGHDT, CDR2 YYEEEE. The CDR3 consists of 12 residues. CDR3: CASRSGALEQYF. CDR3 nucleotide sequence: TGTGCCAGCAGGTCCGGGGCCTTGGAGCAGTACTTC.